The 28 T cell receptor beta chains in this list originate from one sample, sequenced in a study of T-cell memory formation after mild COVID-19. TCRdb itself ran the 5' RACE reads through MiXCR, one entry per CDR3 protein. The sample lists roughly 310,000 distinct CDR3 sequences, approximately 15% seen once, with 22% in the top ten. Sequenced input: PBMCs or a T cell subset sorted from them (not recorded which). The receptors were sampled from a man between 18 and 35 years old who had mild COVID-19 (a few samples of this study predate the infection). Cell type and time point are not known.

The chain joins TRBV5-6 to TRBJ2-7; D may be TRBD1 (6 bases). V was clipped by 5 bases and J by 5 bases, with 11 bases between them. Looked up from germline, CDR1 is SGHDT and CDR2 is YYEEEE. The CDR3 totals 12 residues. The CDR3 sequence: CASSTDSNEQYV. The CDR3 DNA reads TGTGCCAGCAGTACGGACAGTAACGAGCAGTACGTC.

There are a few counts of this clonotype. This CDR3 reads CSARDRRGFQPQHF. DNA for the CDR3: TGCAGTGCTAGAGATCGCAGGGGGTTTCAGCCCCAGCATTTT. This chain joins TRBV20-1 and TRBJ1-5, with 7 bases fitting TRBD1. V was pared by 0 bases and J by 6 bases, with 5 bases of the junction left unmatched. The CDR3 contains 14 residues. The germline CDR1 and CDR2 sequences are DFQATT and SNEGSKA (reference sequence).

The gene calls are TRBV20-1 and TRBJ2-1, with D maybe TRBD2 (7 bases). The CDR3 covers 13 residues. Germline loops: CDR1 DFQATT, CDR2 SNEGSKA (reference sequence). Trimming cost V 6 bases and J 7 bases, with 16 bases left between them. DNA for the CDR3: TGCAGTGCCGAGGGGGGCGGGGGAAATGAGCAGTTCTTC. This codes for CSAEGGGGNEQFF.

The J gene is TRBJ2-2, the V gene TRBV27; 8 nucleotides match TRBD2. Germline lookup yields CDR1 MNHEY and CDR2 SMNVEV (reference sequence). With V trimmed by 0 bases and J by 5 bases, 8 bases remained unmatched. The CDR3 covers 17 residues. The CDR3 protein is CASSLSWAGGGTGELFF. In DNA form, the CDR3 reads TGTGCCAGCAGTTTATCGTGGGCTGGCGGGGGGACCGGGGAGCTGTTTTTT.

A single count supports this clonotype. The chain uses TRBV7-2 and TRBJ1-5; D may be TRBD1 (5 bases). CDR1 and CDR2 from the germline V gene are SGHTA and FQGNSA. The CDR3 loop spans 13 amino acids. Trimming removed 3 bases from V and 6 bases from J, with 9 bases in between. The CDR3 DNA sequence: TGTGCCAGCAGCTTCGGGGCCGGTCAGCCCCAGCATTTT. Residues: CASSFGAGQPQHF.

The CDR3 reads CASSLETGGGEAFF. CDR3 coding DNA: TGCGCCAGCAGCTTGGAAACAGGGGGTGGTGAAGCTTTCTTT. The chain combines TRBV5-1 with TRBJ1-1, with 8 nucleotides matching TRBD1. This CDR3 has 14 amino acids. V was clipped by 0 bases and J by 7 bases; unmatched bases: 5. Germline V lookup: CDR1 SGHRS, CDR2 YFSETQ.

The table lists this clonotype with a few counts. The chain uses TRBV18 and TRBJ1-3; D remains unclear. V shed 3 bases and J shed 4 bases, with 7 bases lying between them. This CDR3 spans 13 amino acids. Germline V gene sequence: CDR1 KGHSH, CDR2 LQKENI. The CDR3 region has the DNA TGTGCCAGCTCACCGGGAGCGGGAAACACCATATATTTT. Encoded protein: CASSPGAGNTIYF.

The V gene is TRBV19, the J gene TRBJ2-4; D call uncertain. There are 17 residues in the CDR3. Germline assignment: CDR1 LNHDA and CDR2 SQIVND (reference sequence). Trimming removed 3 bases at V and 0 bases at J, with 15 bases between. CDR3 nucleotides: TGTGCCAGTAGTATCAAGAGGTCAAGCATAGCCAAAAACATTCAGTACTTC. Translated, it gives CASSIKRSSIAKNIQYF.

J is TRBJ2-7 and V is TRBV20-1, with D maybe TRBD1 (6 bases). There are 13 residues in the CDR3. The V end was cut by 5 bases, the J end by 5 bases, with 16 bases between. The germline CDR1 and CDR2 sequences are DFQATT and SNEGSKA (reference sequence). The chain's CDR3 is CSAVLQGPDEQYF. The CDR3 nucleotides read TGCAGTGCTGTACTACAGGGACCGGACGAGCAGTACTTC.

This clonotype was seen at least ten times. The rearrangement links TRBV4-3 to TRBJ2-5, with 11 bases identical to TRBD1. There are 15 residues in the CDR3. CDR1 and CDR2 (germline): LGHNA, YSLEER. The J segment lost 5 bases and the V segment lost 6 bases, leaving 8 bases of the junction unmatched. The CDR3 loop reads CASSPGQGDLETQYF. CDR3 sequence (DNA): TGCGCCAGCAGTCCGGGACAGGGGGATTTGGAGACCCAGTACTTC.

This clonotype occurred a few times. The V call is TRBV28, the J call TRBJ1-5; 10 positions agree with TRBD1. The germline CDR1 and CDR2 sequences are MDHEN and SYDVKM. V shed 5 bases and J 5 bases; nucleotides not matched to a gene: 6. This CDR3 comprises 15 residues. CDR3 region: CASSPSTGGHQPQHF. In DNA, the CDR3 is TGTGCCAGCAGTCCATCGACAGGGGGCCATCAGCCCCAGCATTTT.

Many counts were recorded for this clonotype. V and J are TRBV20-1 and TRBJ1-2; D is undetermined. The germline CDR1 and CDR2 sequences are DFQATT and SNEGSKA (reference sequence). Trimming took off 0 bases at V and 5 bases at J, with 10 bases between the two ends. This CDR3 has 13 amino acids. The CDR3 nucleotides are TGCAGTGCTAGAGATCTAACAGAATATGGCTACACCTTC. Protein: CSARDLTEYGYTF.

The chain is built from TRBV7-8 and TRBJ2-7, with D possibly matching TRBD1 (5 bases). The CDR3 has 15 residues. V shed 0 bases and J shed 4 bases, with 13 bases lying between them. Germline lookup yields CDR1 SGHVS and CDR2 FQNEAQ. CDR3 residues: CASSLARQGRYEQYF. In nucleotides, the CDR3 is TGTGCCAGCAGCTTAGCGAGGCAGGGTCGGTACGAGCAGTACTTC. Using reference TRBV7-8 and TRBJ2-7 for the parts outside the CDR3, the full variable domain is GAGVSQSPRYKVAKRGQDVALRCDPISGHVSLFWYQQALGQGPEFLTYFQNEAQLDKSGLPSDRFFAERPEGSVSTLKIQRTQQEDSAVYLCASSLARQGRYEQYFGPGTRLTVT.

This clonotype was detected a few times. The chain has TRBV6-6 and TRBJ1-5, with D perhaps matching TRBD1 (5 bases). This CDR3 is 21 amino acids long. CDR1 MNHNY and CDR2 SVGAGI come from the germline V gene (reference sequence). The V end lost 0 bases, the J end lost 5 bases, and 29 bases lay between the germline ends. CDR3 region: CASSYSMETAHVWGEDQPQHF. The CDR3 DNA reads as TGTGCCAGCAGTTACTCGATGGAGACTGCACATGTGTGGGGGGAGGATCAGCCCCAGCATTTT.

Points on this clonotype: A much larger clone sits a single nucleotide away, making a read error possible. The chain has TRBV18 and TRBJ2-6; no definite D call. Germline values: CDR1 KGHSH, CDR2 LQKENI. The CDR3 has 13 amino acids. V was pared by 2 bases and J by 4 bases, with 3 bases between. The CDR3 DNA is TGTGCCAGCTCACCAAACGGGGCCAACGTCCTGACTTTC. Amino acids: CASSPNGANVLTF.

This clonotype was seen only a few times. V gene TRBV11-2 combines with J gene TRBJ2-3; D might be TRBD2 (5 bases). Trimming left V 1 base short and J 5 bases short, with 13 bases between. CDR3 size: 15 residues. In germline, CDR1 is SGHAT, CDR2 FQNNGV. In nucleotides, the CDR3 is TGTGCCAGCAGCTTAGTCGCGGGTTCGGGAGATACGCAGTATTTT. It is translated as CASSLVAGSGDTQYF.

There are a few counts of this clonotype. The chain recombines TRBV4-1 with TRBJ2-7; D call uncertain. V dropped 1 base and J dropped 0 bases, with 10 bases sitting between them. The CDR3 totals 15 residues. CDR1 MGHRA and CDR2 YSYEKL come from the germline V gene. The CDR3 region has the DNA TGCGCCAGCAGCCAAGTTTGGGTCTTCTCCTACGAGCAGTACTTC. Protein sequence: CASSQVWVFSYEQYF.

This chain connects TRBV24-1 to TRBJ1-2; D gene uncertain. This CDR3 has 13 amino acids. V dropped 4 bases and J dropped 1 base, with 6 bases sitting between them. The germline V gene has CDR1 KGHDR and CDR2 SFDVKD. Here the CDR3 reads CATSEGINYGYTF. The DNA of the CDR3 is TGTGCCACCAGTGAAGGAATTAACTATGGCTACACCTTC.

This clonotype has a count of ten or more. V is TRBV5-1 and J is TRBJ2-5; D remains ambiguous. This CDR3 spans 13 amino acids. Germline CDR1 SGHRS, CDR2 YFSETQ. The ends were cut back, 0 bases at V and 9 bases at J, with 12 bases in the middle. Here the CDR3 DNA reads TGCGCCAGCAGCTTGGAGGTTTCTGCGGCCCAGTACTTC. Translated: CASSLEVSAAQYF.

This clonotype showed up many times. CDR3 region: CASSQGVGSGDTQYF. CDR3 DNA sequence: TGCGCCAGCAGCCAGGGGGTAGGGAGCGGCGATACGCAGTATTTT. The chain is built from TRBV5-1 and TRBJ2-3, with TRBD1 identical over 7 bases. Germline V gene data show CDR1 as SGHRS and CDR2 as YFSETQ. CDR3 length equals 15 residues. Trimming at V came to 4 bases and at J to 6 bases, leaving 11 bases not matched to a gene.

There are a few counts of this clonotype. The chain couples TRBV20-1 to TRBJ1-2, with D possibly matching TRBD1 (5 bases). There are 12 residues in the CDR3. The germline V gene has CDR1 DFQATT and CDR2 SNEGSKA (reference sequence). The V and J ends lost 5 bases and 7 bases respectively, with 14 bases between them. CDR3 loop: CSAPRGSAGYTF. Here the CDR3 DNA reads TGCAGTGCTCCGCGGGGGTCCGCTGGCTACACCTTC.

This sequence joins TRBV24-1 and TRBJ2-1; maybe TRBD1 (6 bases). Looked up from germline, CDR1 is KGHDR and CDR2 is SFDVKD. V gave up 8 bases and J gave up 7 bases, with 11 bases separating them. The CDR3 has 12 residues. The CDR3 is CATNSRGNEQFF. The CDR3 DNA reads as TGTGCCACCAATTCTAGGGGGAATGAGCAGTTCTTC.

This clonotype was observed a single time. The chain links TRBV2 to TRBJ1-1, with 7 bases that match TRBD1. Trimming at V came to 8 bases and at J to 1 base, leaving 4 bases not matched to a gene. CDR3 length: 13 amino acids. Looked up from germline, CDR1 is SNHLY and CDR2 is FYNNEI. Here the CDR3 DNA reads TGTGCCAGCGGGGACAGCGGGAACACTGAAGCTTTCTTT. Its protein product is CASGDSGNTEAFF. Full variable domain (remainder filled in from reference TRBV2 and TRBJ1-1): EPEVTQTPSHQVTQMGQEVILRCVPISNHLYFYWYRQILGQKVEFLVSFYNNEISEKSEIFDDQFSVERPDGSNFTLKIRSTKLEDSAMYFCASGDSGNTEAFFGQGTRLTVV.

The J gene is TRBJ2-7, the V gene TRBV18, with 10 bases lining up with TRBD1. The CDR3 totals 19 residues. CDR1 KGHSH and CDR2 LQKENI come from the germline V gene. The trim removed 2 bases at V and 7 bases at J, leaving 20 bases unmatched. As DNA, the CDR3 is TGTGCCAGCTCACCAGCCCCCGGGACAGGGGAGATCCTTCTCGGGGAGCAGTACGTC. Its translation is CASSPAPGTGEILLGEQYV.

This clonotype occurred a few times. The chain combines TRBV12-3 or TRBV12-4 with TRBJ2-3, with 8 positions matching TRBD2. This CDR3 has 14 amino acids. V lost 11 bases to trimming and J lost 5 bases; unmatched junction nucleotides: 12. CDR3 loop: CAAAGGLVKDTQYF. For the CDR3, the DNA is TGTGCCGCCGCCGGGGGACTAGTCAAAGATACGCAGTATTTT.

This clonotype came up many times. The chain carries TRBV28 and TRBJ2-3, with D possibly matching TRBD1 (6 bases). Germline CDR1 reads MDHEN; CDR2 reads SYDVKM. Trimming pared 4 bases from V and 0 bases from J, leaving 11 bases between. The CDR3 runs to 15 residues. The CDR3 bases are TGTGCCAGCAGTTGGACAGTAGAAAGCACAGATACGCAGTATTTT. Its protein product is CASSWTVESTDTQYF.

The sample holds a few counts of this clonotype. The V call is TRBV11-3, the J call TRBJ2-5; a weak D match, TRBD2 (6 bases). This CDR3 is 13 amino acids long. V shed 5 bases and J shed 3 bases, with 10 bases lying between them. Germline V CDR1 and CDR2: SGHNT, YENEEA. CDR3 residues: CASSRREKETQYF. The CDR3 nucleotides are TGTGCCAGCAGCAGACGGGAGAAAGAGACCCAGTACTTC.

V and J are TRBV5-1 and TRBJ2-2; D remains unclear. Germline assignment: CDR1 SGHRS and CDR2 YFSETQ. The CDR3 covers 13 residues. V was shortened by 5 bases and J by 0 bases, with 5 bases between the two germline ends. This CDR3 reads CASRRSNTGELFF. The CDR3 DNA reads TGCGCCAGCAGACGATCGAACACCGGGGAGCTGTTTTTT.